This TCR beta chain was retrieved from a study of TIL therapy for anti-PD-1-resistant metastatic lung cancer. About the research overall: Median patient age was 54, ranging roughly 38-75 years. Tumors carried a median about 1.4 non-synonymous mutations per megabase.

Trimming removed 1 base from V and 8 bases from J, with 9 bases in between. From germline, CDR1 is SGHAT and CDR2 FQNNGV. CDR3 length equals 13 residues. Sample time point: pre-treatment sample, taken before nivolumab and TIL therapy. This was the immunoSEQ v3 assay. Libraries were sequenced to around 2 million read pairs (survey) or roughly 5-6.5 million (deep). Assay used: immunoSEQ multiplex PCR; TCRdb lists only in-frame clones, some missing. Among about 19,000 clones listed, 75% to 80% were seen once. This material consisted of blood, taken at baseline. This receptor was identified in a person aged 25 to 80 with non-small cell lung cancer. The V gene is TRBV11-2, the J gene TRBJ2-1; D is perhaps TRBD2 (6 bases). The CDR3 reads CASSLGAGHEQFF. CDR3 sequence (DNA): TGTGCCAGCAGCTTAGGCGCGGGGCATGAGCAGTTCTTC.